These 13 T cell receptor beta chains share one sample of origin, sequenced in a study of cytomegalovirus exposure and HLA in healthy donors. Only in-frame clones appear in the TCRdb table, and some are missing; sequencing was by immunoSEQ multiplex PCR. Of roughly 56,000 clones detected, roughly 90% appear once; the ten largest clones hold over 2%. What was sequenced was PBMCs. These receptors came from a woman aged 30 to 39 in good health and CMV-seronegative.

This clone has a handful of counts. This chain links TRBV6-1 with TRBJ2-3; TRBD2 might be the D (5 bases). V lost 0 bases to trimming and J lost 4 bases, with 14 bases between them. The CDR3 runs 16 residues. CDR1 and CDR2 from the germline V gene are MNHNS and SASEGT. As DNA, the CDR3 is TGTGCCAGCAGTGAAGCTGAGGCGTCGGGGTCAGATACGCAGTATTTT. Its protein is CASSEAEASGSDTQYF.

The chain is built from TRBV5-6 and TRBJ2-7, with D unclear. Germline V gene lookup returns CDR1 SGHDT and CDR2 YYEEEE. V gave up 3 bases and J gave up 1 base, with 5 bases separating them. The CDR3 sequence is 12 residues long. In nucleotides, the CDR3 is TGTGCCAGCAGCTCCCCTTCCTACGAGCAGTACTTC. This translates into CASSSPSYEQYF.

V gene TRBV7-9 combines with J gene TRBJ1-3; tentative D call: TRBD1 (6 bases). Deletions cut 5 bases from V and 14 bases from J, with 13 bases between. This CDR3 is built from 11 residues. CDR1 is SEHNR and CDR2 is FQNEAQ in the germline V gene (reference sequence). DNA of the CDR3: TGTGCCAGCAGCCCAACGGGGGGGCTATATTTT. Translating it yields CASSPTGGLYF.

The chain has TRBV29-1 and TRBJ2-1; 8 positions match TRBD2. The CDR3 consists of 16 residues. CDR1 and CDR2 from the germline V gene are SQVTM and ANQGSEA. Trimming at V came to 1 base and at J to 0 bases, leaving 5 bases not matched to a gene. The CDR3 DNA sequence: TGCAGCGTTGAAGGCGGGAGGAGAACCTCCTACAATGAGCAGTTCTTC. It encodes CSVEGGRRTSYNEQFF.

The count of this clone is one. This chain connects TRBV7-2 to TRBJ1-1; 8 bases line up with TRBD1. This CDR3 spans 18 amino acids. CDR1 is SGHTA and CDR2 is FQGNSA in the germline V gene. V lost 2 bases to trimming and J lost 8 bases; unmatched junction nucleotides: 19. CDR3 in DNA: TGTGCCAGCAGCTTAAGGTTGGGGTGGTCGGCAGGGGGCGCGGAAGCTTTCTTT. It yields the protein CASSLRLGWSAGGAEAFF.

V is TRBV4-2 and J is TRBJ2-1; 9 nucleotides align to TRBD2. V shed 0 bases, J shed 1 base, and the junction held 4 bases outside the gene matches. This CDR3 has 17 residues. The germline CDR1 and CDR2 sequences are LGHNA and YNFKEQ. Here the CDR3 DNA reads TGTGCCAGCAGCCAAGATTGGACTAGCGATTCCTACAATGAGCAGTTCTTC. It specifies CASSQDWTSDSYNEQFF.

V is TRBV6-5 and J is TRBJ1-5, with no clear D. CDR1 and CDR2 (germline): MNHEY, SVGAGI. CDR3 length equals 14 residues. Between the trimmed V and J ends, which lost 6 bases and 0 bases, there was a span of 9 bases. The CDR3 is CASSGGFSNQPQHF. As DNA, the CDR3 is TGTGCCAGCAGCGGAGGGTTTAGCAATCAGCCCCAGCATTTT.

The CDR3 nucleotides are TGCGCCAGCAGTCGGGACAGCAGCTACGAGCAGTACTTC. Protein: CASSRDSSYEQYF. The chain has TRBV10-1 and TRBJ2-7; 7 bases line up with TRBD1. Germline V CDR1 and CDR2: WNHNN, SYGVQD (reference sequence). The CDR3 consists of 13 residues. After removal of 5 bases from V and 3 bases from J, the junction contained 4 bases not matched to a gene.

This clone was seen a single time. The J gene is TRBJ2-1, the V gene TRBV5-8; no clear D gene. Trimming took off 3 bases at V and 9 bases at J, with 13 bases between the two ends. Germline lookup yields CDR1 SGHTS and CDR2 YDEGEE. The CDR3 is 13 residues long. This CDR3 reads CASSSARVGEQFF. CDR3 nucleotides: TGTGCCAGCAGCTCAGCTAGAGTCGGTGAGCAGTTCTTC.

Here the CDR3 DNA reads TGTGCCAGCAGTCCCTTAGGGGGGGTTCTTAGAAATGAGCAGTTCTTC. Its protein is CASSPLGGVLRNEQFF. The genes are TRBV28 and TRBJ2-1; possibly TRBD2 for D (7 bases). V lost 5 bases and J 7 bases, leaving 21 bases between the germline ends. The CDR3 has 16 residues. Germline V CDR1 and CDR2: MDHEN, SYDVKM.

This clone occurred a few times. The J gene is TRBJ1-3, the V gene TRBV18; tentatively, D is TRBD1 (5 bases). This CDR3 contains 15 residues. Germline lookup yields CDR1 KGHSH and CDR2 LQKENI. The V gene lost 1 base and the J gene lost 0 bases, with 7 bases spanning the gap. The chain's CDR3 is CASSPQGISGNTIYF. CDR3 DNA sequence: TGTGCCAGCTCACCACAGGGGATCTCTGGAAACACCATATATTTT.

The CDR3 nucleotides are TGTGCCAGCAGCTTAGTACGAGCCGGGGAGCTGTTTTTT. Amino acids: CASSLVRAGELFF. The chain uses TRBV11-2 and TRBJ2-2; D remains ambiguous. The V and J ends lost 1 base and 6 bases respectively, with 6 bases between them. The germline V gene encodes CDR1 SGHAT and CDR2 FQNNGV. The CDR3 covers 13 residues.

The chain carries TRBV7-2 and TRBJ1-2; D may be TRBD1 (5 bases). Germline loops: CDR1 SGHTA, CDR2 FQGNSA. The V gene lost 1 base and the J gene lost 4 bases, with 13 bases spanning the gap. This CDR3 has 15 residues. CDR3 protein: CASSLGQSNSYGYTF. The CDR3 nucleotides read TGTGCCAGCAGCTTAGGACAGAGTAATTCCTATGGCTACACCTTC.